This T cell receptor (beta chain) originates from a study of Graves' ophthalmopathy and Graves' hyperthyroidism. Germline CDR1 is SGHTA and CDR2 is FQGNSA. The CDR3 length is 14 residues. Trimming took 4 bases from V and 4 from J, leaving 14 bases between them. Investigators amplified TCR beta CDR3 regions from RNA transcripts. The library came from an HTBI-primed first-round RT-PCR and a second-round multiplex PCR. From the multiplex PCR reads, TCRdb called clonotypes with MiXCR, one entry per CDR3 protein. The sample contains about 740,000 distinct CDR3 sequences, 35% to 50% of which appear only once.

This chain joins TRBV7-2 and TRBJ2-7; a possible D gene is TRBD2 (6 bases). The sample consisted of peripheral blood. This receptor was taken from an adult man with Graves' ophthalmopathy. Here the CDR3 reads CASSSAGRIYEQYF. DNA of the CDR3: TGTGCCAGCAGCTCCGCGGGACGCATTTACGAGCAGTACTTC.